These 6 T cell receptor beta chains were all obtained from the same sample, sequenced in a study of identical twins. One entry per CDR3 protein, called by TCRdb with MiXCR from the 5' RACE reads. Of about 810,000 distinct CDR3 sequences listed, roughly an eighth are singletons. The data also belong to a second study, concerning yellow fever vaccine responses in identical twins.

Material for sequencing was PBMCs. The receptors here all came from a woman aged 18-35 years in good health.

This clonotype showed up just a few times. The V gene is TRBV25-1, the J gene TRBJ1-4, with unresolved D. Between the trimmed V and J ends, which lost 6 bases and 0 bases, there was a span of 8 bases. This CDR3 is 14 amino acids long. CDR1 is MGHDK and CDR2 is SYGVNS in the germline V gene. The CDR3 region has the DNA TGTGCCAGCAGAGGAAGTGCAACTAATGAAAAACTGTTTTTT. Its protein product is CASRGSATNEKLFF.

CDR3 nucleotides: TGTGCCAGCAGGCCGGGGGGGAGCGGCACCGGGGAGCTGTTTTTT. It specifies CASRPGGSGTGELFF. This chain connects TRBV6-2 or TRBV6-3 to TRBJ2-2; 8 nucleotides match TRBD2. V lost 6 bases to trimming and J lost 4 bases; unmatched junction nucleotides: 7. The CDR3 spans 15 residues. Looked up from germline, CDR1 is MNHEY and CDR2 is SVGEGT.

The J gene is TRBJ2-5, the V gene TRBV6-1; TRBD2 matches at 12 bases. The CDR3 is 16 amino acids. Germline V gene lookup returns CDR1 MNHNS and CDR2 SASEGT. V shed 2 bases and J 2 bases; nucleotides not matched to a gene: 3. Here the CDR3 DNA reads TGTGCCAGCAGTGAACTAGCGGGAGGGTTTCAAGAGACCCAGTACTTC. This gives the protein CASSELAGGFQETQYF.

This clonotype was observed a handful of times. The chain joins TRBV2 to TRBJ2-1; D may be TRBD2 (5 bases). Germline V lookup: CDR1 SNHLY, CDR2 FYNNEI. V was cut by 4 bases and J by 5 bases, with 18 bases left in between. The CDR3 consists of 16 residues. The CDR3 DNA reads TGTGCCAGCAGTGTATCTAGCCATGGGGTTGACAATGAGCAGTTCTTC. Translation gives CASSVSSHGVDNEQFF. Variable domain in full (rest from reference TRBV2 and TRBJ2-1): EPEVTQTPSHQVTQMGQEVILRCVPISNHLYFYWYRQILGQKVEFLVSFYNNEISEKSEIFDDQFSVERPDGSNFTLKIRSTKLEDSAMYFCASSVSSHGVDNEQFFGPGTRLTVL.

Here the CDR3 reads CATSRVRQANTYEQYF. CDR3 DNA sequence: TGTGCCACCAGCAGAGTACGACAGGCCAACACCTACGAGCAGTACTTC. The chain is built from TRBV15 and TRBJ2-7; the D gene is possibly TRBD1 (6 bases). This CDR3 comprises 16 residues. The germline V gene has CDR1 LNHNV and CDR2 YYDKDF (reference sequence). V gave up 1 base and J gave up 2 bases, with 15 bases separating them.

The J gene is TRBJ2-2, the V gene TRBV7-9; the match to TRBD2 covers 10 bases. The germline V gene has CDR1 SEHNR and CDR2 FQNEAQ (reference sequence). The J segment lost 4 bases and the V segment lost 5 bases, leaving 4 bases of the junction unmatched. The CDR3 loop spans 15 amino acids. CDR3 sequence (DNA): TGTGCCAGCAGCCCATCTAGCGGGGGCACCGGGGAGCTGTTTTTT. Amino acids: CASSPSSGGTGELFF.